Shown below are 3 T cell receptor beta chains from a single sample sequenced in a study of cytomegalovirus exposure and HLA in healthy donors. Both 60 Vbeta primers and 13 Jbeta primers went into the PCR. Measured with immunoSEQ multiplex PCR; TCRdb has only the in-frame clones, and not every one. This table has about 130,000 clones, 70% to 80% appearing once. The sample consisted of PBMCs. These receptors were taken from a human donor in good health.

This chain uses TRBV27 with TRBJ2-2; D gene unclear. V lost 3 bases to trimming and J lost 7 bases, with 9 bases between them. The CDR3 consists of 13 residues. Germline V gene data show CDR1 as MNHEY and CDR2 as SMNVEV (reference sequence). As DNA, the CDR3 is TGTGCCAGCAGTTTTGCGGTCTACGGGGAGCTGTTTTTT. The encoded protein is CASSFAVYGELFF.

V usage is TRBV21-1 and J usage is TRBJ1-3. TRBV21-1 counts as a pseudogene. The CDR3 totals 16 residues. The CDR3 DNA is TGTGCCAGCACCTTTAGGAGGCTAGATGGTGGAAACACCATATATTTT. Its protein product is CASTFRRLDGGNTIYF.

This clone occurred once. The chain carries TRBV7-2 and TRBJ1-6; no reliable D call. This CDR3 spans 16 amino acids. V was trimmed by 5 bases and J by 9 bases, leaving 20 bases between them. Germline V gene data show CDR1 as SGHTA and CDR2 as FQGNSA. The CDR3 nucleotides are TGTGCCAGCAGCCCTGTGGTCGGGAATATAGGTTCACCCCTCCACTTT. This sequence encodes CASSPVVGNIGSPLHF. The complete variable domain, with remaining parts taken from reference TRBV7-2 and TRBJ1-6, reads GAGVSQSPSNKVTEKGKDVELRCDPISGHTALYWYRQSLGQGLEFLIYFQGNSAPDKSGLPSDRFSAERTGGSVSTLTIQRTQQEDSAVYLCASSPVVGNIGSPLHFGNGTRLTVT.